This TCR beta chain was observed in a study of STAT5B mutations in CD4+ large granular lymphocyte leukemia. TCRdb's table, derived via immunoSEQ multiplex PCR, lists solely in-frame clones and lacks some. This sample has 45,000 to 50,000 clones, with around 82% found just once. The germline V and J ends were trimmed by 3 bases and 0 bases, with 14 bases remaining between them. CDR1 is MNHNS and CDR2 is SASEGT in the germline V gene. This CDR3 spans 16 amino acids. This chain connects TRBV6-1 to TRBJ1-2; D might be TRBD1 (5 bases). The receptor was derived from a human donor in good health. Input material: CD4+ T cells from blood buffy coats. The CDR3 is CASSDGGRGPNYGYTF. The DNA for the CDR3 is TGTGCCAGCAGTGATGGGGGACGGGGCCCTAACTATGGCTACACCTTC.